A selection of T cell receptor beta chains follows, all from one sample in a study of OX40 agonist ivuxolimab in advanced cancers. TCRdb's table, derived via immunoSEQ multiplex PCR, lists solely in-frame clones and lacks some. Counted here are around 100,000 clones, about 87% occurring once; the ten biggest clones make up under 2%. Sequences were derived from CD4+ or CD8+ T cells sorted from blood, sampled in a trial of the OX40 agonist ivuxolimab. These receptors were obtained from an adult with an advanced solid tumor such as melanoma, head and neck, liver or kidney cancer. Each CDR3 is given with its conserved first and last residue. The order of the fields is J gene, D gene, clone size, V gene, CDR3 protein, CDR3 DNA. A D gene is named only where the DNA matches it firmly. Not every row has a clone size; where given, it reads once, few, many or a size class.

>TRBJ1-1|TRBD1|few|TRBV7-9
CASRGQVNTEAFF
TGTGCCAGCAGGGGACAGGTGAACACTGAAGCTTTCTTT
>TRBJ2-4|.|.|TRBV7-9
CASSSRRVGAQNIQYF
TGTGCCAGCAGCTCCCGGCGGGTAGGGGCCCAAAACATTCAGTACTTC
>TRBJ2-7|TRBD1|.|TRBV10-3
CAIRAATGVSSYEQYF
TGTGCCATCAGGGCGGCGACAGGGGTGAGCTCCTACGAGCAGTACTTC
>TRBJ1-3|TRBD1|.|TRBV7-2
CASSSTGMGNTIYF
TGTGCCAGCAGCTCGACAGGGATGGGAAACACCATATATTTT
>TRBJ2-5|.|.|TRBV7-6
CASSRRQDQETQYF
TGTGCCAGCAGCAGAAGACAGGACCAAGAGACCCAGTACTTC
>TRBJ2-5|.|.|TRBV5-4
CASSPDRKGETQYF
TGTGCCAGCAGCCCCGACCGGAAAGGAGAGACCCAGTACTTC
>TRBJ1-3|TRBD1|.|TRBV2
CASSEIGTAGNTIYF
TGTGCCAGCAGTGAAATCGGGACAGCTGGAAACACCATATATTTT
>TRBJ1-5|.|.|TRBV19
CASRSGTLSNQPQHF
TGTGCCAGCCGCTCCGGGACACTTAGCAATCAGCCCCAGCATTTT
>TRBJ1-3|TRBD1|.|TRBV19
CASSLHPRGPGNTIYF
TGTGCCAGTAGTCTCCACCCCAGGGGGCCAGGAAACACCATATATTTT
>TRBJ2-2|TRBD2|.|TRBV27
CPWTSGRTNTGELFF
TGCCCATGGACTAGCGGGAGGACGAACACCGGGGAGCTGTTTTTT
>TRBJ1-3|.|.|TRBV10-3
CAIMRGNTIYF
TGTGCCATCATGAGAGGAAACACCATATATTTT
>TRBJ2-5|.|.|TRBV25-1
CASSEGAAGARETQYF
TGTGCCAGCAGTGAGGGGGCGGCAGGGGCCCGAGAGACCCAGTACTTC
>TRBJ1-1|.|.|TRBV7-3
CASSEAVNTEAFF
TGTGCCAGCAGCGAAGCGGTTAACACTGAAGCTTTCTTT
>TRBJ1-1|.|.|TRBV5-1
CASGPGRAANTEAFF
TGCGCCAGCGGTCCCGGGAGGGCCGCGAACACTGAAGCTTTCTTT
>TRBJ1-1|.|.|TRBV5-8
CASSFVRGAAFF
TGTGCCAGCAGCTTTGTTCGAGGAGCAGCTTTCTTT
>TRBJ2-1|TRBD2|once|TRBV19
CASSIDTLLAGEHNEQFF
TGTGCCAGTAGTATAGATACCTTACTAGCGGGGGAACACAATGAGCAGTTCTTC
>TRBJ2-3|TRBD1|once|TRBV6-1
CASSVLTGETDTQYF
TGTGCCAGCAGTGTACTAACAGGGGAGACAGATACGCAGTATTTT
>TRBJ2-5|TRBD2|.|TRBV6-6
CASRATSGRGETQYF
TGTGCCAGCAGAGCGACTAGCGGTAGGGGAGAGACCCAGTACTTC
>TRBJ2-2|.|.|TRBV15
CATSRVRNTGELFF
TGTGCCACCAGCAGAGTCCGGAACACCGGGGAGCTGTTTTTT
>TRBJ2-4|.|.|TRBV27
CASSLRRRNIQYF
TGTGCCAGCAGTTTAAGAAGGAGAAACATTCAGTACTTC
>TRBJ1-2|.|.|TRBV6-6
CASSPDRDYGYTF
TGTGCCAGCAGTCCGGACAGAGACTATGGCTACACCTTC
>TRBJ2-1|TRBD2|.|TRBV19
CASWTSGKHEQFF
TGTGCCAGCTGGACTAGCGGGAAACATGAGCAGTTCTTC
>TRBJ1-5|TRBD1|.|TRBV19
CASSIGPPTGGNQPQHF
TGTGCCAGTAGTATAGGCCCCCCCACAGGGGGCAATCAGCCCCAGCATTTT
>TRBJ2-5|TRBD2|.|TRBV7-2
CASSSGGASGQTQYF
TGTGCCAGCAGCTCCGGCGGGGCTAGCGGTCAGACCCAGTACTTC
>TRBJ1-4|TRBD1|.|TRBV7-9
CASSLGRGASEKLFF
TGTGCCAGCAGCTTAGGCAGGGGGGCAAGTGAAAAACTGTTTTTT
>TRBJ2-5|.|.|TRBV7-2
CASSLAGAVETQYF
TGTGCCAGCAGCTTAGCAGGGGCGGTGGAGACCCAGTACTTC
>TRBJ2-3|TRBD1|.|TRBV2
CASNRDREDTQYF
TGTGCCAGCAATAGGGACAGGGAAGATACGCAGTATTTT
>TRBJ1-2|.|few|TRBV10-3
CAISESSTDGYTF
TGTGCCATCAGTGAGTCGAGTACAGATGGCTACACCTTC
>TRBJ2-7|TRBD2|.|TRBV11-3
CASSWGSGRALGEQYF
TGTGCCAGCAGCTGGGGCAGCGGGAGGGCCCTCGGGGAGCAGTACTTC
>TRBJ1-5|.|.|TRBV21-1
CASTSKGPGIRQPQHF
TGTGCCAGCACCTCAAAGGGCCCGGGGATACGGCAGCCCCAGCATTTT
>TRBJ1-5|.|.|TRBV2
CASSGDVNQPQHF
TGTGCCAGCAGCGGGGACGTCAATCAGCCCCAGCATTTT
>TRBJ1-5|.|.|TRBV6-5
CASSPGWDQPQHF
TGTGCCAGCAGTCCAGGGTGGGATCAGCCCCAGCATTTT
>TRBJ2-1|TRBD2|.|TRBV5-8
CASSWAYGEGEQFF
TGTGCCAGCAGCTGGGCCTACGGGGAGGGTGAGCAGTTCTTC
>TRBJ2-5|TRBD2|.|TRBV29-1
CSHLPVASGGTKETQYF
TGCAGCCATCTCCCGGTGGCTAGCGGGGGGACAAAAGAGACCCAGTACTTC
>TRBJ2-5|.|.|TRBV5-1
CASSFSTGQETQYF
TGTGCCAGCAGCTTTTCGACTGGGCAAGAGACCCAGTACTTC
>TRBJ2-5|.|.|TRBV29-1
CSVSAPVETQYF
TGCAGCGTTTCGGCCCCAGTGGAGACCCAGTACTTC
>TRBJ2-1|.|.|TRBV15
CATSRHLGNEQFF
TGTGCCACCAGCAGACACCTGGGCAATGAGCAGTTCTTC
>TRBJ2-1|.|.|TRBV5-1
CASSLSPTRYNEQFF
TGCGCCAGCAGCTTGAGCCCCACCAGGTACAATGAGCAGTTCTTC
>TRBJ1-2|.|.|TRBV7-8
CASSLGPGVGTSYGYTF
TGTGCCAGCAGCTTAGGGCCTGGGGTCGGGACCTCCTATGGCTACACCTTC
>TRBJ2-2|.|.|TRBV5-1
CASSYKDNTGELFF
TGCGCCAGCAGCTACAAAGATAACACCGGGGAGCTGTTTTTT
>TRBJ2-2|TRBD2|.|TRBV4-3
CASSLGFVGGPTGELFF
TGCGCCAGCAGCCTAGGATTTGTGGGAGGGCCGACCGGGGAGCTGTTTTTT
>TRBJ2-5|.|.|TRBV2
CASSRHLQETQYF
TGTGCCAGCAGTAGACACCTCCAAGAGACCCAGTACTTC
>TRBJ1-4|.|.|TRBV6-1
CASLIVEPNEKLFF
TGTGCCAGTCTGATTGTGGAGCCTAATGAAAAACTGTTTTTT
>TRBJ2-2|TRBD1|.|TRBV19
CASKPGTGDTGELFF
TGTGCCAGTAAGCCCGGGACAGGTGACACCGGGGAGCTGTTTTTT
>TRBJ1-5|.|.|TRBV15
CATSRDGFGRQPQHF
TGTGCCACCAGCAGAGATGGGTTCGGGAGGCAGCCCCAGCATTTT
>TRBJ2-1|.|.|TRBV7-7
CASISSRLGIPTYNEQFF
TGTGCCAGCATATCGAGTCGACTTGGAATACCAACCTACAATGAGCAGTTCTTC
>TRBJ2-7|.|.|TRBV2
CATGRSSYEQYF
TGTGCCACGGGGAGGTCCTCCTACGAGCAGTACTTC
>TRBJ2-2|TRBD1|.|TRBV19
CASSADREITGELFF
TGTGCCAGTAGTGCAGACAGGGAAATCACCGGGGAGCTGTTTTTT
>TRBJ1-1|TRBD1|.|TRBV6-1
CASSEHRGVTEAFF
TGTGCCAGCAGTGAACACAGGGGGGTCACTGAAGCTTTCTTT
>TRBJ1-2|TRBD1|.|TRBV11-2
CASSLAVGQKYYGYTF
TGTGCCAGCAGCTTAGCTGTGGGACAGAAATACTATGGCTACACCTTC
>TRBJ2-5|TRBD1|.|TRBV6-1
CASRGTVLETQYF
TGTGCCAGCAGAGGGACAGTGTTAGAGACCCAGTACTTC
>TRBJ1-1|TRBD1|.|TRBV5-1
CASSLGAGGMWTEAFF
TGCGCCAGCAGCTTGGGGGCAGGGGGCATGTGGACTGAAGCTTTCTTT
>TRBJ2-2|TRBD2|.|TRBV7-3
CASSPRTSGDTGELFF
TGTGCCAGCAGCCCAAGGACTAGCGGGGACACCGGGGAGCTGTTTTTT
>TRBJ2-7|TRBD2|few|TRBV6-5
CASRPRSGGVYEQYF
TGTGCCAGCAGGCCCCGTAGCGGGGGGGTTTACGAGCAGTACTTC
>TRBJ2-3|TRBD1|.|TRBV19
CASSSRDRAPDTQYF
TGTGCCAGTAGTAGTAGGGACAGGGCCCCAGATACGCAGTATTTT
>TRBJ1-1|TRBD1|.|TRBV5-1
CASSTGQAVLTEAFF
TGCGCCAGCAGCACGGGACAGGCTGTCCTAACTGAAGCTTTCTTT
>TRBJ2-1|TRBD2|.|TRBV11-2
CACREANNEQFF
TGTGCCTGCCGGGAGGCCAACAATGAGCAGTTCTTC
>TRBJ1-5|TRBD1|.|TRBV18
CASSPRDRGGNQPQHF
TGTGCCAGCTCACCGCGGGACAGGGGGGGCAATCAGCCCCAGCATTTT
>TRBJ1-2|.|few|TRBV18
CASSPQDGPYGYTF
TGTGCCAGCTCACCACAGGACGGCCCCTATGGCTACACCTTC